The 27 T cell receptor beta chains reported below all come from one sample, sequenced in a study of identical twins. TCRdb recomputed calls from the 5' RACE reads with MiXCR, one row per CDR3 protein. The sample comprises roughly 290,000 distinct CDR3 sequences, roughly 8.6% of which are singletons, and around 2.1% rests with the top ten. This sample also belongs to another study, concerning yellow fever vaccine responses in identical twins.

What was sequenced was memory (CD45RO+) T cells sorted from blood. These receptors originate from a woman between 18 and 29 years old in good health.

The CDR3 spells CASRTGTEETQYF. For the CDR3, the DNA is TGCGCCAGCAGGACCGGGACAGAAGAGACCCAGTACTTC. V is TRBV5-1 and J is TRBJ2-5; TRBD1 matches 7 bases. Germline loops: CDR1 SGHRS, CDR2 YFSETQ. This CDR3 has 13 amino acids. J gave up 3 bases and V 5 bases, and 4 bases lay outside the gene matches.

This clonotype occurred many times. V and J are TRBV29-1 and TRBJ2-1, with D unclear. The CDR3 spans 15 residues. V lost 8 bases and J 6 bases, leaving 23 bases between the germline ends. Per germline, CDR1 SQVTM and CDR2 ANQGSEA. CDR3 coding DNA: TGCAGCTCCAACGGTGCTAGATCTTCCGGCAATGAGCAGTTCTTC. Its translation is CSSNGARSSGNEQFF.

This chain connects TRBV2 to TRBJ2-7; D possibly corresponds to TRBD1 (5 bases). The CDR3 is made up of 15 amino acids. Germline lookup yields CDR1 SNHLY and CDR2 FYNNEI. Between the trimmed V and J ends, which lost 4 bases and 2 bases, there was a span of 15 bases. In DNA, the CDR3 is TGTGCCAGCAGTGTTGGGGCAGGGTATCCCTACGAGCAGTACTTC. Translation: CASSVGAGYPYEQYF.

This chain links TRBV20-1 with TRBJ2-7; TRBD2 agrees at 9 bases. This CDR3 has 16 amino acids. After removal of 1 base from V and 0 bases from J, the junction contained 7 bases not matched to a gene. Germline V gives CDR1 DFQATT, CDR2 SNEGSKA (reference sequence). The CDR3 reads CSARGGAGGDSYEQYF. The CDR3 DNA reads TGCAGTGCTAGAGGAGGGGCGGGAGGGGACTCCTACGAGCAGTACTTC.

This clonotype came up many times. The DNA of the CDR3 is TGTGCCAGCAGCCGCGAGGGCAGGGATGGCTACACCTTC. This sequence encodes CASSREGRDGYTF. The chain links TRBV7-6 to TRBJ1-2; D might be TRBD1 (5 bases). There are 13 residues in the CDR3. Germline CDR1 and CDR2: SGHVS and FNYEAQ. The V end was cut by 5 bases, the J end by 6 bases, with 13 bases between.

This chain links TRBV5-4 with TRBJ1-2; D uncertain. Trimming shortened V by 0 bases and J by 8 bases, and 8 bases separated the two germline ends. The CDR3 has 12 residues. The germline CDR1 and CDR2 sequences are SGHNT and YYREEE (reference sequence). The CDR3 sequence: CASSLGTKGYTF. CDR3 nucleotides: TGTGCCAGCAGCTTGGGGACGAAAGGCTACACCTTC.

This chain joins TRBV24-1 and TRBJ2-1; 11 positions agree with TRBD2. J was trimmed by 4 bases and V by 4 bases; bases with no gene match: 8. This CDR3 is 17 amino acids long. Looked up from germline, CDR1 is KGHDR and CDR2 is SFDVKD. The CDR3 DNA reads TGTGCCACCAGTGACCCCAGACTAGCGGGGCCGTACAATGAGCAGTTCTTC. Residues: CATSDPRLAGPYNEQFF.

Ten or more counts support this clonotype. V usage is TRBV27 and J usage is TRBJ1-5; D remains ambiguous. Trimming removed 1 base from V and 3 bases from J, with 4 bases in between. The V gene's germline CDR1 is MNHEY and CDR2 SMNVEV (reference sequence). The CDR3 length is 13 residues. CDR3 in amino acids: CASSLFPNQPQHF. In nucleotides, the CDR3 is TGTGCCAGCAGTTTATTTCCCAATCAGCCCCAGCATTTT.

There are a few counts of this clonotype. The V and J genes are TRBV28 and TRBJ1-5, with D unresolved. The V end was cut by 3 bases, the J end by 0 bases, with 12 bases between. Germline V lookup: CDR1 MDHEN, CDR2 SYDVKM. This CDR3 contains 16 residues. Here the CDR3 reads CASSFGPLGSNQPQHF. For the CDR3, the DNA is TGTGCCAGCAGTTTCGGGCCTTTGGGTAGCAATCAGCCCCAGCATTTT.

The genes are TRBV5-6 and TRBJ2-7; 9 bases are shared with TRBD1. After removal of 2 bases from V and 6 bases from J, the junction contained 6 bases not matched to a gene. The CDR3 is 14 residues long. CDR1 SGHDT and CDR2 YYEEEE come from the germline V gene. CDR3 sequence reads: CASSFGTGFAEQYF. The CDR3 DNA is TGTGCCAGCAGCTTTGGGACAGGGTTCGCCGAGCAGTACTTC.

This clonotype was observed a handful of times. This rearrangement joins TRBV6-5 to TRBJ1-5, with D hard to call. Per the germline V gene, CDR1 is MNHEY and CDR2 is SVGAGI. The V gene lost 4 bases and the J gene lost 3 bases, with 7 bases spanning the gap. This CDR3 is 13 amino acids long. The CDR3: CASSSTFNQPQHF. In nucleotides, the CDR3 is TGTGCCAGCAGTTCTACTTTCAATCAGCCCCAGCATTTT.

The chain joins TRBV5-6 to TRBJ2-5; 9 positions agree with TRBD1. This CDR3 has 13 amino acids. The V segment lost 10 bases and the J segment 4 bases; nucleotides outside the gene matches: 8. CDR1 is SGHDT, CDR2 YYEEEE, per germline. DNA for the CDR3: TGTGCCGGGAAGGACAGGGGAGGAGAGACCCAGTACTTC. This encodes CAGKDRGGETQYF.

This rearrangement joins TRBV14 to TRBJ2-7; D gene uncertain. The CDR3 consists of 12 residues. Deletions cut 4 bases from V and 7 bases from J, with 11 bases between. Looked up from germline, CDR1 is SGHDN and CDR2 is FVKESK. CDR3 region: CASSLSVGEQYF. CDR3 nucleotide sequence: TGTGCCAGCAGCCTCTCAGTGGGAGAGCAGTACTTC.

The J gene is TRBJ2-5, the V gene TRBV2; D remains ambiguous. The CDR3 contains 16 residues. The germline V gene encodes CDR1 SNHLY and CDR2 FYNNEI. Trimming took off 4 bases at V and 3 bases at J, with 18 bases between the two ends. This CDR3 reads CASSVMGLGNEETQYF. Here the CDR3 DNA reads TGTGCCAGCAGTGTAATGGGGTTAGGGAACGAAGAGACCCAGTACTTC.

This clonotype was seen many times. The chain employs TRBV4-1 and TRBJ2-5; TRBD2 is a possible D gene (7 bases). This CDR3 has 15 residues. Germline CDR1 reads MGHRA; CDR2 reads YSYEKL. Trimming stripped 5 bases from V and 5 bases from J, with 18 bases between. CDR3 DNA: TGCGCCAGCAGCGTTCCGGGACTAACAGGGGAGACCCAGTACTTC. This translates into CASSVPGLTGETQYF.

This sequence joins TRBV6-2 or TRBV6-3 and TRBJ1-5, with TRBD1 matching 7 bases. Germline CDR1 MNHEY, CDR2 SVGEGT. Trimming cost V 2 bases and J 4 bases; bases outside gene matches: 2. The CDR3 covers 14 residues. CDR3 nucleotides: TGTGCCAGCAGTTACGCGACAGGGAATCAGCCCCAGCATTTT. Protein: CASSYATGNQPQHF.

The chain is built from TRBV6-1 and TRBJ2-5; D uncertain. V was trimmed by 4 bases and J by 0 bases, leaving 12 bases between them. The germline V gene encodes CDR1 MNHNS and CDR2 SASEGT. The CDR3 contains 15 residues. In DNA form, the CDR3 reads TGTGCCAGCAGTGTGTGGCCAGTCGACCAAGAGACCCAGTACTTC. Protein: CASSVWPVDQETQYF.

Many counts were recorded for this clonotype. The junction differs from germline at one of its ends, possibly a read error. V gene TRBV2 combines with J gene TRBJ2-5; 7 nucleotides match TRBD1. Looked up from germline, CDR1 is SNHLY and CDR2 is FYNNEI. The CDR3 spans 12 residues. CDR3 in amino acids: CASGDRVETQYF. CDR3 nucleotides: TGTGCCAGCGGTGACAGGGTAGAGACCCAGTACTTC.

The J gene is TRBJ1-1, the V gene TRBV18; D not certain. This CDR3 is built from 14 residues. Per germline, CDR1 KGHSH and CDR2 LQKENI. With 3 bases removed from V and 5 bases from J, the gap between germline ends came to 13 bases. The CDR3 DNA reads TGTGCCAGCTCACCGCAGGAAGGAACGACTGAAGCTTTCTTT. Its protein product is CASSPQEGTTEAFF.

This clonotype was counted at least ten times. This chain joins TRBV12-3 or TRBV12-4 and TRBJ1-1; D ambiguous. The V end was cut by 6 bases, the J end by 0 bases, with 11 bases between. CDR3 length: 14 residues. CDR3 DNA: TGTGCCAGCAGCCACAGAGTGATGAACACTGAAGCTTTCTTT. Translating it yields CASSHRVMNTEAFF.

This clonotype appeared many times. CDR3 sequence: CAISPGPLNSYEQYF. CDR3 sequence (DNA): TGTGCCATCAGCCCCGGTCCACTTAACTCCTACGAGCAGTACTTC. The V and J genes are TRBV10-3 and TRBJ2-7; no firm D call. This CDR3 spans 15 amino acids. Deletions cut 6 bases from V and 0 bases from J, with 15 bases between. Germline CDR1 ENHRY, CDR2 SYGVKD.

This clonotype came up many times. The chain recombines TRBV29-1 with TRBJ2-1; TRBD2 matches 13 bases. The CDR3 contains 14 residues. Germline lookup yields CDR1 SQVTM and CDR2 ANQGSEA. The V gene end was trimmed by 1 base and the J gene end by 11 bases; junction bases not matched to a gene: 5. In DNA, the CDR3 is TGCAGCGTTGAAGGGTGGACTAGCGGGAGCAAGCAGTTCTTC. It yields the protein CSVEGWTSGSKQFF.

The gene calls are TRBV18 and TRBJ1-5; D not resolved. Germline loops: CDR1 KGHSH, CDR2 LQKENI. Between the trimmed V and J ends, which lost 2 bases and 2 bases, there was a span of 7 bases. The CDR3 has 14 amino acids. The CDR3 sequence is CASSPGFGNQPQHF. DNA of the CDR3: TGTGCCAGCTCACCAGGGTTTGGCAATCAGCCCCAGCATTTT.

This chain connects TRBV27 to TRBJ2-7; D may be TRBD2 (5 bases). Trimming removed 4 bases at V and 4 bases at J, with 11 bases between. Germline V gene data show CDR1 as MNHEY and CDR2 as SMNVEV (reference sequence). CDR3 length: 13 residues. The CDR3 is CASSSTTQYEQYF. The CDR3 DNA reads TGTGCCAGCAGTTCGACTACCCAGTACGAGCAGTACTTC.

The genes are TRBV20-1 and TRBJ1-6; D gene uncertain. The length of the CDR3 is 14 residues. Trimming removed 5 bases at V and 0 bases at J, with 8 bases between. Germline lookup yields CDR1 DFQATT and CDR2 SNEGSKA (reference sequence). This chain's CDR3 is CSAPHSSYNSPLHF. The CDR3 DNA follows: TGCAGTGCTCCTCATAGCTCCTATAATTCACCCCTCCACTTT.

The table lists this clonotype with a few counts. The chain is built from TRBV6-1 and TRBJ2-1; D may be TRBD2 (5 bases). The germline V and J ends were trimmed by 4 bases and 2 bases, with 12 bases remaining between them. Germline CDR1 MNHNS, CDR2 SASEGT. CDR3 length equals 15 residues. The CDR3: CASSAMAGAYNEQFF. The CDR3, as DNA: TGTGCCAGCAGTGCAATGGCGGGTGCCTACAATGAGCAGTTCTTC.

The table lists this clonotype with a few counts. The chain has TRBV12-3 or TRBV12-4 and TRBJ2-3, with 13 bases matching TRBD2. V shed 7 bases, J shed 3 bases, and the junction held 4 bases outside the gene matches. The CDR3 has 15 residues. Here the CDR3 DNA reads TGTGCCAGCATTAGACTAGCGGGGGGAACAGATACGCAGTATTTT. The encoded protein is CASIRLAGGTDTQYF.